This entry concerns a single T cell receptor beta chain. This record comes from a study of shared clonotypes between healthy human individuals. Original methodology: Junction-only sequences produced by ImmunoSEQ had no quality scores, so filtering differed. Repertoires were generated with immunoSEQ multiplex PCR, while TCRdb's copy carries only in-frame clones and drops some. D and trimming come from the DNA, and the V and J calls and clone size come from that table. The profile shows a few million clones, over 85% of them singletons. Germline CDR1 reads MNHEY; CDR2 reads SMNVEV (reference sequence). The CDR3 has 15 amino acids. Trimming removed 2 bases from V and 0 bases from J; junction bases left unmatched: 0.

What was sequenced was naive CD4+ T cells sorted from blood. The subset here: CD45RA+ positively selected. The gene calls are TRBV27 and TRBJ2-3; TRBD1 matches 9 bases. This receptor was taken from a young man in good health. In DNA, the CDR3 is TGTGCCAGCAGTTTAGGGACAGGGAGCACAGATACGCAGTATTTT. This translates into CASSLGTGSTDTQYF.